The TCR beta chain described here comes from a study of blood T cell repertoires in COVID-19 (dated by TCRdb to 2018 to 2020). At the level of the whole study: Samples from collaborators originated in the United States, Italy and Spain and spanned both the acute and convalescent phases of COVID-19. The samples were drawn from the first 160 participants of the ongoing ImmuneRACE study and from more than 1,000 subjects provided by 6 global collaborators. The dataset comprised deeply sampled blood TCRbeta repertoires from subjects exposed to, actively infected with, or recovered from COVID-19. The sample metadata nearly always contained a de-identified subject ID, COVID-19 status, age in years and sex. HLA class I and class II types, where available, came from metadata supplied by the sample provider rather than from assay-based typing. The prospective study material was composed of cDNA or gDNA derived from T cells, B-cell-depleted T cells, or PBMCs. The repertoires were released in a freely available public database meant as a resource for research on the immune response to SARS-CoV-2. Broad study findings and their caveats: The amount of clinical and demographic metadata varied by source and participant and was provided uncurated.

One collaborating source in Seattle enrolled patients while the patients were actively infected and followed the patients over time throughout the course of disease. Collaborating institutions collected whole blood in K2EDTA tubes following their own protocols. For TCRbeta analysis, collaborator samples were shipped as frozen whole blood, as isolated PBMCs, or as DNA extracted from either sample type. The CDR3 starts with the cysteine, ends with the phenylalanine, and has 13 residues. The CDR3 DNA has 39 bases and is translated from base 1. V is cut by 5 bases and J by 7 bases, and the space between the germline ends is 12 bases. For CDR1 and CDR2, the germline V gene (reference sequence) lists LNHDA and SQIVND. This clone was picked up one time. The antigen this receptor binds is unknown. Qualities for individual bases were not recorded, and no much larger clone is one base off. TCRbeta CDR3 regions were amplified from genomic DNA by means of the immunoSEQ Assay, a bias-controlled multiplex PCR. The authors' pipeline ran thus. The number of nucleated cells in each sample was estimated by amplification of reference gene primers within the assay. To quantify the absolute abundance of each unique TCRbeta CDR3 rearrangement, sequence reads were collapsed and filtered. Productive Simpson clonality was computed per sample as the square root of Simpson's diversity index over productive rearrangements. The clones in this table, taken by TCRdb from immuneACCESS, are in-frame only. Not every clone is retained; where verified, under half of the shortfall comes from an unresolved V gene, and the cause of the rest is unknown. That table gives V, J and clone size, and the DNA gave D and trimming. The sample yields some 130,000 clones; 75% to 90% were counted once. 4.3% of the sample belongs to the ten largest clones.

In this chain, TRBV19 is recombined with TRBJ2-1; the D segment could be TRBD1, given 6 matching bases. This TCR derives from a man aged 55-75 years with COVID-19, enrolled during active disease. The sequencing input was peripheral blood. This receptor carries the CDR3 CASSGTGSNEQFF. The DNA sequence reads TGTGCCAGTAGTGGTACAGGGTCAAATGAGCAGTTCTTC.